The 13 T cell receptor beta chains in this list originate from one sample, sequenced in a study of T cell repertoires in cytomegalovirus infection. One entry per CDR3 protein results from TCRdb running MiXCR on the reads. The sample shows about 68,000 distinct CDR3 sequences, 20% to 25% of them seen only once. The antigens of these receptors remain unknown. The sample comprised PBMCs, sequenced either directly or after in vitro stimulation (not recorded which). These receptors were collected from a human donor in good health (CMV status not recorded). Some clones in this sample may be carry-over from other donors' samples.

This clonotype was picked up many times. V and J are TRBV12-3 or TRBV12-4 and TRBJ1-1; no firm D call. V was pared by 3 bases and J by 1 base, with 6 bases between. There are 13 residues in the CDR3. The DNA of the CDR3 is TGTGCCAGCAGTTTCGCGCCGAACACTGAAGCTTTCTTT. Translation gives CASSFAPNTEAFF.

This clonotype appeared a few times. V is TRBV7-6 and J is TRBJ1-1; D unclear. CDR3 length: 14 amino acids. From germline, CDR1 is SGHVS and CDR2 FNYEAQ. V lost 5 bases, J lost 3 bases, and 13 bases lay in between. The CDR3: CASSTVPRDTEAFF. CDR3 DNA: TGTGCCAGCAGCACCGTCCCTAGGGACACTGAAGCTTTCTTT.

The gene calls are TRBV20-1 and TRBJ2-3; a possible D gene is TRBD1 (6 bases). The germline CDR1 and CDR2 sequences are DFQATT and SNEGSKA (reference sequence). The CDR3 length is 15 residues. The germline V and J ends were trimmed by 3 bases and 2 bases, with 15 bases remaining between them. In DNA, the CDR3 is TGCAGTGCTAGTGTGGGGGCAAGCGCCACAGATACGCAGTATTTT. Its translation is CSASVGASATDTQYF.

This clonotype was counted a few times. DNA for the CDR3: TGTGCCAGTAGTATAGATCAGGGACTAGCGGGAGTAAATGAGCAGTTCTTC. Its translation: CASSIDQGLAGVNEQFF. This sequence joins TRBV19 and TRBJ2-1, with 14 positions matching TRBD2. J was trimmed by 7 bases and V by 0 bases; bases with no gene match: 5. The germline gives CDR1 LNHDA, CDR2 SQIVND (reference sequence). This CDR3 comprises 17 residues.

This clonotype was seen a handful of times. The chain employs TRBV12-3 or TRBV12-4 and TRBJ1-2; D gene uncertain. The CDR3 spans 13 residues. V was pared by 3 bases and J by 1 base, with 6 bases between. CDR3: CASSFRGNYGYTF. In DNA, the CDR3 is TGTGCCAGCAGTTTTCGGGGTAACTATGGCTACACCTTC.

The chain carries TRBV6-2 or TRBV6-3 and TRBJ1-1, with 7 bases that match TRBD1. This CDR3 contains 14 residues. Germline V gives CDR1 MNHEY, CDR2 SVGEGT. V was clipped by 2 bases and J by 5 bases; unmatched bases: 5. The CDR3 nucleotides are TGTGCCAGCAGTTACGGCAGGGGGTTGACTGAAGCTTTCTTT. Protein sequence: CASSYGRGLTEAFF.

The V call is TRBV20-1, the J call TRBJ2-3; D not certain. Trimming took off 3 bases at V and 0 bases at J, with 10 bases between the two ends. CDR1 and CDR2 from the germline V gene are DFQATT and SNEGSKA (reference sequence). The CDR3 is 14 amino acids. The chain's CDR3 is CSARLAASTDTQYF. In DNA form, the CDR3 reads TGCAGTGCTAGGCTGGCGGCAAGCACAGATACGCAGTATTTT.

This clonotype was seen a few times. The V and J genes are TRBV6-5 and TRBJ2-1; 11 bases match TRBD1. Germline lookup yields CDR1 MNHEY and CDR2 SVGAGI. This CDR3 contains 15 residues. The ends lost 0 bases at V and 7 bases at J; junction bases unmatched: 2. This CDR3 is CASSYSDRGRNEQFF. The CDR3 nucleotides are TGTGCCAGCAGTTACTCGGACAGGGGGCGGAATGAGCAGTTCTTC.

This clonotype was recorded at least ten times. The chain joins TRBV27 to TRBJ2-5; D not resolved. The CDR3 has 14 amino acids. Between the trimmed V and J ends, which lost 2 bases and 1 base, there was a span of 8 bases. The V gene's germline CDR1 is MNHEY and CDR2 SMNVEV (reference sequence). CDR3 protein: CASSLRSGQETQYF. The CDR3 bases are TGTGCCAGCAGTTTACGGTCCGGCCAAGAGACCCAGTACTTC.

The rearrangement uses TRBV20-1 and TRBJ1-5; 9 positions match TRBD1. V lost 1 base and J lost 5; bases outside the gene matches: 0. CDR1 DFQATT and CDR2 SNEGSKA come from the germline V gene (reference sequence). The CDR3 runs 13 residues. CDR3 protein: CSARGQGDQPQHF. The CDR3 DNA reads TGCAGTGCTAGAGGACAGGGGGATCAGCCCCAGCATTTT.

At least ten counts were recorded for this clonotype. The chain couples TRBV4-3 to TRBJ2-2; 7 bases are a match to TRBD2. Losses at the gene ends were 4 bases for V and 7 bases for J; bases not matched to a gene: 6. CDR1 and CDR2 from the germline V gene are LGHNA and YSLEER. This CDR3 is 14 amino acids long. The CDR3 region has the DNA TGCGCCAGCAGCCTGCAGAGGACTAGCGGGGAGCTGTTTTTT. This codes for CASSLQRTSGELFF.

The chain employs TRBV29-1 and TRBJ1-5, with a possible D match to TRBD1 (5 bases). Germline loops: CDR1 SQVTM, CDR2 ANQGSEA. The CDR3 runs to 12 residues. Trimming shortened V by 7 bases and J by 4 bases, and 11 bases separated the two germline ends. CDR3 sequence reads: CSAGTANQPQHF. CDR3 nucleotide sequence: TGCAGCGCTGGGACGGCGAATCAGCCCCAGCATTTT.

This clonotype came up many times. The rearrangement links TRBV6-5 to TRBJ1-2, with a weak D call TRBD1 (5 bases). CDR1 is MNHEY, CDR2 SVGAGI, per germline. V lost 0 bases and J lost 0, with 11 bases in between. CDR3 length: 16 amino acids. The CDR3 nucleotides read TGTGCCAGCAGTTACTCGGGGGGTCTCACTAACTATGGCTACACCTTC. It specifies CASSYSGGLTNYGYTF.